The clone carrying this T cell receptor (beta chain) was observed once. The sample originates from a study of blood T cell repertoires in COVID-19. Clones were read by immunoSEQ multiplex PCR, and TCRdb kept only the in-frame ones, dropping some. The sample includes 100,000 or so clones, over 70% of them seen just once. Between the trimmed V and J ends, which lost 8 bases and 11 bases, there was a span of 16 bases. The CDR3 is made up of 13 amino acids. The V gene's germline CDR1 is SNHLY and CDR2 FYNNEI. The sample taken for sequencing was peripheral blood. The chain uses TRBV2 and TRBJ1-6; D may be TRBD1 (5 bases). This TCR was sampled from a human donor in a cohort sampled during active COVID-19. The CDR3 region is CASREGLGTPLHF. DNA of the CDR3: TGTGCCAGCCGGGAGGGACTCGGAACACCCCTCCACTTT.